This T cell receptor (beta chain) was documented in a study of shared clonotypes between healthy human individuals (dated by TCRdb to 2020 to 2021). For the wider study: The cohort included three men and a couple of women between 18 and 49 years of age. Per donor, three plates each were used for CD4 naive and CD4 memory, two for CD8 naive, and one for CD8 memory. Different laboratories and diverse techniques were used to prepare libraries and sequence TCR repertoires, to increase sequencing depth and limit assay-specific biases. Per donor, leukapheresis produced somewhere between about 0.94 and 9 billion PBMCs. Blood TCR repertoires of about 5 healthy adults were deeply sequenced to estimate repertoire size and the extent of clonotype sharing between individuals. Beyond this particular receptor, the publication reports: Compared with non-shared clonotypes, the clonotypes found in all four sorted-subset donors had higher generation probabilities. Pairwise subsampling indicated that sequencing depth was expected to affect the degree of clonotype sharing among donors. Because the study included a small number of donors, the genetic and exposure-history diversity represented was limited. Rarefaction of sorted-subset datasets indicated incomplete sequencing despite the large sequencing depth. Naive subsets generally had larger estimated clonotype richness than memory subsets. Sampling was restricted to blood, and TCR repertoires in tissues likely differ from the TCR repertoires found in blood. Sharing across a few donors was observed for around 5% of naive CD4, under 4% of naive CD8, 2% to 2.5% of memory CD4, and around 0.4% of memory CD8 clonotypes.

Trimmed from V: 6 bases; trimmed from J: 4 bases; junction bases lacking a gene match: 5. From the cysteine through the phenylalanine, the CDR3 covers 14 amino acids. The kept DNA is CDR3 alone, 42 bases in frame from the first base. Per the germline V gene, SGHTA is the CDR1 and FQGTGA is the CDR2. A word on this clone: Its antigen has not been determined. Per-base qualities were not stored, and no clone one base away is much larger.

Using the deep immunoSEQ assay, TCR CDR3 regions were amplified from genomic DNA by multiplex PCR. Extracted genomic DNA from each cell subset was spread evenly across all wells of several immunoSEQ 96-well plates, with each plate serving as a replicate. For sorted subsets, roughly 200 ng of genomic DNA, equivalent to about 30,000 T cell genomes, went into each replicate PCR. Purified libraries were quantified with a Qubit 3.0 fluorometer, sized on a Bioanalyzer 2100, and re-quantified with the KAPA Library Quantification kit. Every immunoSEQ 96-well plate was sequenced on a separate single-read 150-cycle Illumina NextSeq 550 flow cell. In the source study's methods: Because only junctional sequences without quality scores were contained in the immunoSEQ output, filtering matching that applied to full-length reads could not be performed. To assign V/J genes and CDR3, sequences were annotated against IMGT germline references using PyIR, a Python wrapper for IgBLAST v1.9. Any read was removed if the V/J assignment was weak (E-value above 1e-6), the CDR3 was missing, or the read contained stop codons, out-of-frame junctions, or ambiguous translated residues. A V3J clonotype was defined by an identical inferred V gene, J gene, and CDR3 amino acid sequence. The percentage overlap between two repertoires was calculated by dividing the number of shared unique clonotypes by the size of the smaller repertoire. Repertoire richness was assessed with RTK rarefaction, the Chao1 estimator, and Recon v2.1 estimates of unobserved clonotypes. OLGA was used to compute generation probabilities for all TCRbeta clonotypes that the gDNA method yielded from a few donors. Drawn from immuneACCESS, this table holds only the in-frame rearrangements with V and J called that TCRdb kept. Clones are partly lost; checked studies trace under half to an unresolved V gene and leave the rest unexplained. V, J and clone size derive from that table, while D and trimming were established from the DNA sequence. Recorded for this sample are approximately 2,300,000 clones; roughly 90% of them occurred a single time. The ten largest make up around 0.35% of the sample.

Healthy HIV-negative adults with no recently reported acute infections or vaccinations were included as donors. Only Caucasian adults living in Nashville, Tennessee, USA were represented among the donors. Magnetic negative selection was used to enrich CD4+ T cells, after which naive cells were positively selected on CD45RA and the negative fraction became the memory subset. After blood collection by leukapheresis, PBMCs were isolated using Ficoll-Histopaque density gradient centrifugation and then cryopreserved in the vapor phase of liquid nitrogen. Purity and quantity of every magnetically sorted T cell population were checked by analytical flow cytometry. From each sorted fraction, genomic DNA was isolated and quantified by UV absorbance on a Nanodrop 2000c.

The sample was naive CD4+ T cells from PBMCs. The cell subset or site label for this specimen denotes: CD45RA+ positively selected. The clonotype originates from a young man in good health. Some clones in this sample may be carry-over from other donors' samples. The rearrangement combines TRBV7-3 with TRBJ2-3; TRBD1 fits 9 bases in the junction. The CDR3 sequence is CASRGTGIADTQYF. The nucleotides are TGTGCCAGCAGGGGGACAGGGATCGCAGATACGCAGTATTTT.